One and the same sample provided the 17 T cell receptor beta chains below, sequenced in a study of Tregs in tolerant kidney transplant recipients. Libraries were prepared by immunoSEQ multiplex PCR; TCRdb keeps only in-frame clonotypes and omits some of them. The data show approximately 52,000 clones, and the top ten clones hold roughly 0.85%. The sequencing here drew on CD4+ T cells from blood, taken before the transplant. Receptors originate from a human donor who received a combined kidney and bone marrow transplant.

With regard to this clone: The sequenced fragment ends 3 residues before the CDR3 boundary, so the rest is inferred from the germline J gene. V usage is TRBV19 and J usage is TRBJ2-7; 14 bases are a match to TRBD2. V lost 9 bases, J lost 5 bases, and 15 bases stayed unmatched. The CDR3 is 17 residues long. Germline V gene lookup returns CDR1 LNHDA and CDR2 SQIVND (reference sequence). CDR3 region: CASKPGLAGVSGDEQYF. The covered CDR3 bases are TGTGCCAGCAAACCGGGACTAGCGGGAGTGAGTGGGGACGAG.

Note on this clone: The read halts 3 residues ahead of the CDR3 end, with the missing end drawn from the germline J gene. The chain is built from TRBV6-4 and TRBJ2-4, with 9 bases matching TRBD2. From germline, CDR1 is MRHNA and CDR2 SNTAGT. Unmatched junction bases numbered 6, after V lost 1 base and J lost 8 bases. The CDR3 loop spans 15 amino acids. CDR3 DNA (partial): TGTGCCAGCAGTGACTTAAGCGGGAGGAGGGACATT. Its protein product is CASSDLSGRRDI. The full CDR3 protein reads CASSDLSGRRDIQYF.

Of note for this clone: Coverage ceases 3 residues before the CDR3 finishes, and the germline J gene fills in the end. The gene calls are TRBV19 and TRBJ2-5; 10 bases align to TRBD2. V trimming: 4 bases; J trimming: 4 bases; junction bases outside the gene matches: 0. Germline CDR1 LNHDA, CDR2 SQIVND (reference sequence). The CDR3 has 13 residues. The CDR3 loop reads CASSRLAGETQYF. The part of the CDR3 DNA that was read is TGTGCCAGTAGTAGACTAGCGGGAGAGACC. The variable domain in full, with the rest retrieved from reference TRBV19 and TRBJ2-5, is DGGITQSPKYLFRKEGQNVTLSCEQNLNHDAMYWYRQDPGQGLRLIYYSQIVNDFQKGDIAEGYSVSREKKESFPLTVTSAQKNPTAFYLCASSRLAGETQYFGPGTRLLVL.

The sequenced part of the CDR3 DNA is TGCAGTGCAAACACGGGTAGCGGGAGATTCAATGAG. Protein: CSANTGSGRFNE. The complete CDR3 protein is CSANTGSGRFNEQFF. This chain links TRBV20-1 with TRBJ2-1; 9 bases map to TRBD2. The missing CDR3 end, 3 residues past where the read stops, is filled in from the germline J gene. The CDR3 extends over 15 amino acids. CDR1 and CDR2 from the germline V gene are DFQATT and SNEGSKA (reference sequence). Trimming cost V 6 bases and J 6 bases; bases outside gene matches: 12.

In regard to this clone: With the read ending 3 residues before the CDR3 end, the germline J gene is used to fill in that end. The chain employs TRBV7-6 and TRBJ2-7; D ambiguous. V was pared by 5 bases and J by 0 bases, with 11 bases between. CDR3 length equals 14 residues. Germline CDR1 is SGHVS and CDR2 is FNYEAQ. The CDR3 sequence is CASSASPSSYEQYF. CDR3 DNA (partial): TGTGCCAGCAGCGCCAGTCCTAGCTCCTACGAG.

Comment on this clone: The CDR3 goes on 3 residues after the read ends, and that part is filled in from the germline J gene. This chain joins TRBV5-1 and TRBJ2-1, with 11 nucleotides matching TRBD2. V gave up 0 bases and J gave up 7 bases; unmatched junction bases: 9. Germline V lookup: CDR1 SGHRS, CDR2 YFSETQ. CDR3 length: 17 residues. The CDR3: CASSLDPTSGSGNEQFF. Partial CDR3 DNA: TGCGCCAGCAGCTTGGACCCCACTAGCGGGAGTGGGAATGAG.

On this clone: Read coverage stops 3 residues before the CDR3 terminus; the germline J gene supplies the remainder. The V and J genes are TRBV18 and TRBJ1-2, with TRBD1 as a possible D gene (6 bases). Germline V gives CDR1 KGHSH, CDR2 LQKENI. This CDR3 contains 13 residues. Trimming removed 6 bases from V and 3 bases from J, with 11 bases in between. The chain's CDR3 is CASSPDRYYGYTF. The CDR3 DNA, read in part, is TGTGCCAGCTCGCCAGACAGGTACTATGGC.

In regard to this clone: Coverage ceases 3 residues before the CDR3 finishes, and the germline J gene fills in the end. The chain uses TRBV2 and TRBJ2-7, with D maybe TRBD1 (5 bases). The CDR3 length is 12 residues. Trimming stripped 8 bases from V and 3 bases from J, with 11 bases between. Germline V CDR1 and CDR2: SNHLY, FYNNEI. The sequenced CDR3 bases are TGTGCCAGCGTAGGGGTAAGCTACGAG. It specifies CASVGVSYE. The entire CDR3 reads CASVGVSYEQYF.

Remarks on this clone: The CDR3 is cut off 3 residues early in the read; its end comes from the germline J gene. The chain recombines TRBV20-1 with TRBJ2-3; D not certain. CDR3 length: 11 residues. Germline V lookup: CDR1 DFQATT, CDR2 SNEGSKA (reference sequence). V was shortened by 4 bases and J by 2 bases, with 4 bases between the two germline ends. CDR3 residues: CSATYTDTQYF. The CDR3 DNA, read in part, is TGCAGTGCTACGTACACAGATACG.

As to this clone: The read ends 3 residues before the CDR3 terminus; that terminus is restored from the germline J gene. V is TRBV5-1 and J is TRBJ1-2; 7 positions agree with TRBD1. Germline V gene sequence: CDR1 SGHRS, CDR2 YFSETQ. V shed 4 bases, J shed 6 bases, and the junction held 6 bases outside the gene matches. The CDR3 has 13 amino acids. CDR3 protein: CASSRTGSNGYTF. CDR3 DNA (partial): TGCGCCAGCAGCAGGACAGGATCGAATGGC.

With regard to this clone: Read data end 3 residues before the CDR3 end; the end is taken from the germline J gene. The chain couples TRBV2 to TRBJ2-3; 9 positions match TRBD2. The germline gives CDR1 SNHLY, CDR2 FYNNEI. Unmatched junction bases numbered 7, after V lost 7 bases and J lost 2 bases. This CDR3 spans 15 amino acids. CDR3 protein: CASNRASGNTDTQYF. CDR3 DNA (partial): TGTGCCAGCAACCGGGCTAGCGGGAACACAGATACG.

Comment on this clone: Coverage ceases 3 residues before the CDR3 finishes, and the germline J gene fills in the end. The rearrangement uses TRBV5-1 and TRBJ2-1, with TRBD1 matching over 7 bases. The CDR3 is made up of 14 amino acids. The germline gives CDR1 SGHRS, CDR2 YFSETQ. J was trimmed by 3 bases and V by 1 base; bases with no gene match: 1. CDR3 DNA (partial): TGCGCCAGCAGCTTGTCAGGGGGCTACAATGAG. Translated: CASSLSGGYNE. The complete CDR3 reads CASSLSGGYNEQFF.

Details on this clone: The CDR3 is cut off 3 residues early in the read; its end comes from the germline J gene. J is TRBJ1-1 and V is TRBV20-1; 7 nucleotides line up with TRBD1. CDR1 and CDR2 (germline): DFQATT, SNEGSKA (reference sequence). The CDR3 consists of 12 residues. The CDR3 reads CSARSRGEGAFF. CDR3 DNA (partial): TGCAGTGCTAGATCCAGGGGGGAGGGA.

As regards this clone: The read stops 3 residues short of the end of the CDR3; the missing end is completed from the germline J gene. The chain carries TRBV7-9 and TRBJ1-2, with a tentative D call TRBD1 (6 bases). Per the germline V gene, CDR1 is SEHNR and CDR2 is FQNEAQ (reference sequence). V gave up 4 bases and J gave up 4 bases, with 16 bases separating them. The CDR3 is 15 amino acids. The DNA read from the CDR3 is TGTGCCAGCAGCTCGCTAACAGGGAATCCCTATGGC. Encoded protein: CASSSLTGNPYG. The CDR3 reads in full as CASSSLTGNPYGYTF.

Remarks on this clone: Read data end 3 residues before the CDR3 end; the end is taken from the germline J gene. The V gene is TRBV20-1, the J gene TRBJ2-3; 7 nucleotides match TRBD2. J lost 3 bases, V lost 4 bases, and 7 bases had no gene match. This CDR3 has 14 amino acids. Germline V gene data show CDR1 as DFQATT and CDR2 as SNEGSKA (reference sequence). The CDR3 region is CSANAGVGTDTQYF. The CDR3 DNA, read in part, is TGCAGTGCTAATGCGGGAGTAGGTACAGATACG.

Concerning this clone: The read stops 3 residues short of the end of the CDR3; the missing end is completed from the germline J gene. The chain recombines TRBV30 with TRBJ2-5, with 7 bases identical to TRBD1. Germline loops: CDR1 GTSNPN, CDR2 SVGIG (reference sequence). CDR3 length equals 14 residues. The junction had 6 bases not matched to a gene; V was cut back by 3 bases and J by 2 bases. The CDR3 protein is CAWSTGTAQETQYF. Partial CDR3 DNA: TGTGCCTGGAGCACGGGGACAGCACAAGAGACC.

As concerns this clone: The read falls 3 residues short of the CDR3 end, and the missing part is taken from the germline J gene. The J gene is TRBJ2-2, the V gene TRBV18; 11 positions agree with TRBD2. CDR3 length: 15 amino acids. After removal of 3 bases from V and 5 bases from J, the junction contained 2 bases not matched to a gene. Germline V gene lookup returns CDR1 KGHSH and CDR2 LQKENI. The CDR3 DNA, read in part, is TGTGCCAGCTCACCGGGACTAGCGGATACCGGGGAG. Its protein is CASSPGLADTGE. The entire CDR3 reads CASSPGLADTGELFF.